The T cell receptor beta chain described here comes from a study of blood T cell repertoires in COVID-19. In the original analysis: Estimation of nucleated cell counts was performed using reference gene primer amplification. Sequencing was performed with immunoSEQ multiplex PCR; in TCRdb, only in-frame clones are kept and a portion is missing. Clone size and the V and J calls come from that table; the DNA yielded D and trimming. The repertoire consists of about 440,000 clones, with 87% occurring once and the leading ten covering over 1.5%. Source material: PBMCs or T cells enriched from blood (not recorded which). The TCR sequence derives from a young woman with acute COVID-19.

CDR3 nucleotide sequence: TGCGCCAGCACTCGGGGCTACGAGCAGTACTTC. Translating gives CASTRGYEQYF. The chain recombines TRBV10-2 with TRBJ2-7; D might be TRBD2 (5 bases). The germline V and J ends were trimmed by 7 bases and 3 bases, with 7 bases remaining between them. This CDR3 spans 11 amino acids. Germline values: CDR1 WSHSY, CDR2 SAAADI.